This T cell receptor (beta chain) was identified in a study of blood T cell repertoires in COVID-19. As for the study in general: PBMCs, B-cell-depleted T cells, or T cells were the source of the cDNA or gDNA that made up the material.

Original processing notes: Estimates of nucleated cell counts were drawn from the amplification of reference gene primers. Sequencing was performed with immunoSEQ multiplex PCR; in TCRdb, only in-frame clones are kept and a portion is missing. V and J calls and clone size are copied from that table; D and trimming were computed from the DNA. The repertoire holds some 240,000 clones, with roughly nine tenths as singletons. Germline loops: CDR1 SQVTM, CDR2 ANQGSEA. The CDR3 spans 14 residues. V was trimmed by 7 bases and J by 5 bases, leaving 19 bases between them. A few counts support this clone. This sequence joins TRBV29-1 and TRBJ2-3, with TRBD1 as a possible D gene (5 bases). The clonotype originates from a man between 60 and 70 years old who had recovered from COVID-19. What was sequenced was peripheral blood. CDR3 in amino acids: CSAQGAGLGDTQYF. In DNA, the CDR3 is TGCAGCGCCCAAGGGGCCGGGCTCGGAGATACGCAGTATTTT.